A few counts support the clone carrying this T cell receptor (beta chain). Its antigen is unknown. This sample was taken from a study of T-cell memory formation after mild COVID-19. Findings and caveats of the study: In second-wave clones peaking day 37, SARS-CoV-2 specificity remained unconfirmed.

MiXCR was run by TCRdb on the 5' RACE reads, yielding one entry per CDR3 protein. Here the sample spans approximately 300,000 distinct CDR3 sequences, 15% to 20% being singletons. Trimming removed 2 bases from V and 3 bases from J, with 17 bases in between. The CDR3 contains 16 residues. From germline, CDR1 is SGHNT and CDR2 YYREEE (reference sequence). The receptor was isolated from a man between 18 and 35 years old who had mild COVID-19 (a few samples of this study predate the infection). Cell type and time point are not known. Sequencing was carried out using PBMCs or a T cell subset sorted from them (not recorded which). V gene TRBV5-4 combines with J gene TRBJ2-5; the D gene is possibly TRBD2 (7 bases). The CDR3 loop reads CASSFGGARAEETQYF. The CDR3 nucleotides are TGTGCCAGCAGCTTTGGGGGGGCGAGGGCCGAAGAGACCCAGTACTTC.